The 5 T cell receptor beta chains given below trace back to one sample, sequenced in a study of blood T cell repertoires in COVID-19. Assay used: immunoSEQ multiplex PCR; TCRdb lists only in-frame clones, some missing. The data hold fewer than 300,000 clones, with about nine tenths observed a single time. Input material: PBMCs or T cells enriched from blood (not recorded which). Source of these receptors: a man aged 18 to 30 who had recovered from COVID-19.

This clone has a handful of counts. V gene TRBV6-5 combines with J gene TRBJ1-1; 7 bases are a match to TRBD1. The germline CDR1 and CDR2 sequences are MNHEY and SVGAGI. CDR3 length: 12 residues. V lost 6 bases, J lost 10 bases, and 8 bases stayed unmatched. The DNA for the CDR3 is TGTGCCAGCAGACAGGGGAGGTCGGTAGCTTTCTTT. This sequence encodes CASRQGRSVAFF.

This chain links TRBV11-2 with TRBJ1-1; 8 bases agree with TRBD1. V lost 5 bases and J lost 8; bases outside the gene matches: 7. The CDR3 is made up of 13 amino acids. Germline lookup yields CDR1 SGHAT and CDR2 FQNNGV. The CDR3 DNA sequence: TGTGCCAGCAGCCACGGACAGGGCGGGGAAGCTTTCTTT. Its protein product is CASSHGQGGEAFF.

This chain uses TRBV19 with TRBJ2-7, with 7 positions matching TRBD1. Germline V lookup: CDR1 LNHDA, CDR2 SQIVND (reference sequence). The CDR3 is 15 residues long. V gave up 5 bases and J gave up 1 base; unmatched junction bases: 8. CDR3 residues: CASSPGTAPSYEQYF. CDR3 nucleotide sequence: TGTGCCAGTAGTCCGGGGACAGCCCCTTCCTACGAGCAGTACTTC.

The CDR3 DNA is TGTGCCAGCAGCCTCGAGGCGGGGAACAATGAGCAGTTCTTC. It yields the protein CASSLEAGNNEQFF. The chain uses TRBV11-3 and TRBJ2-1, with D maybe TRBD2 (6 bases). Trimming shortened V by 5 bases and J by 5 bases, and 13 bases separated the two germline ends. This CDR3 has 14 residues. The germline V gene has CDR1 SGHNT and CDR2 YENEEA. The full variable domain, its missing parts supplied by reference TRBV11-3 and TRBJ2-1, is EAGVVQSPRYKIIEKKQPVAFWCNPISGHNTLYWYLQNLGQGPELLIRYENEEAVDDSQLPKDRFSAERLKGVDSTLKIQPAELGDSAVYLCASSLEAGNNEQFFGPGTRLTVL.

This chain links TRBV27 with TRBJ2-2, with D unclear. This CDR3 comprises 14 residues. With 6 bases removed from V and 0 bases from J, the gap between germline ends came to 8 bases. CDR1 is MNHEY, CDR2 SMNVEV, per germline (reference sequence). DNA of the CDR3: TGTGCCAGCAGACCCCTAGCGAACACCGGGGAGCTGTTTTTT. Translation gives CASRPLANTGELFF.